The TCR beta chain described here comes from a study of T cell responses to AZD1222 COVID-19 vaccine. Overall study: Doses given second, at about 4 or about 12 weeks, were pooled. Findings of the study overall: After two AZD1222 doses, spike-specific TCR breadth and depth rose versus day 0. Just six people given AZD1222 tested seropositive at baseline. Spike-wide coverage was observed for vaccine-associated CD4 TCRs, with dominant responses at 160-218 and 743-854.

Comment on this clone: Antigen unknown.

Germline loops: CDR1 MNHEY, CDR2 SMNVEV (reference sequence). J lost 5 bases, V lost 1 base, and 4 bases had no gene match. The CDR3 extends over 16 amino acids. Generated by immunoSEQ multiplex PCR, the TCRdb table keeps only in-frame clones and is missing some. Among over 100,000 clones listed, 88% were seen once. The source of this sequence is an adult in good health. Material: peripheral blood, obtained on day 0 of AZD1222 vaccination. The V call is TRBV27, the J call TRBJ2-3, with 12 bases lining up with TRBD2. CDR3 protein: CASSLFTSGGRDTQYF. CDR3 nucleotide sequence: TGTGCCAGCAGTTTATTTACTAGCGGGGGGCGAGATACGCAGTATTTT.